This TCR beta chain was sequenced in a study of CD8 T cells in Susac syndrome. This clonotype has a single count. The sequenced target, TCR beta, came from blood CD8+ and CD4+ T cells. There are 14 residues in the CDR3. From germline, CDR1 is SGHRS and CDR2 YFSETQ. Trimming stripped 1 base from V and 5 bases from J, with 12 bases between. Random hexamers served to reverse transcribe roughly 0.5 to 1 ug RNA. Amplification of TCR beta CDR3 across 54 Vbeta and 13 Jbeta was performed with immunoSEQ multiplex PCR. MiXCR was run by TCRdb on the immunoSEQ multiplex PCR reads, yielding one entry per CDR3 protein. Among 210,000 or so distinct CDR3 sequences listed, approximately 90% were seen once.

The V gene is TRBV5-1, the J gene TRBJ1-1, with D unresolved. This TCR derives from a human donor with multiple sclerosis. The sample taken for sequencing was CD8+ T cells from PBMCs. DNA for the CDR3: TGCGCCAGCAGCTTGTCATATGGTGGAACTGAAGCTTTCTTT. Its protein product is CASSLSYGGTEAFF.